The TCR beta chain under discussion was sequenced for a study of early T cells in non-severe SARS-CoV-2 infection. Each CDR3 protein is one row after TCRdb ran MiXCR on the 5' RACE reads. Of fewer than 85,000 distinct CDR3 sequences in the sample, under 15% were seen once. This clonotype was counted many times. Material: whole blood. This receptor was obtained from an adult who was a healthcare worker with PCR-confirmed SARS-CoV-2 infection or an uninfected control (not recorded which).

CDR3 coding DNA: TGTGCCAGCAGCTTGGGAGAAAATCAGCCCCAGCATTTT. This gives the protein CASSLGENQPQHF. The chain joins TRBV5-5 to TRBJ1-5; no clear D. This CDR3 contains 13 residues. Trimming pared 0 bases from V and 4 bases from J, leaving 5 bases between. CDR1 is SGHKS and CDR2 is YYEKEE in the germline V gene (reference sequence).